A single sample gave rise to the 27 T cell receptor beta chains below, sequenced in a study of human T cells and chemical hapten exposure. TCRdb re-called the RACE reads with MiXCR, one entry per CDR3 protein. This sample has nearly 80,000 distinct CDR3 sequences, with 9% to 12% found just once. The time point was: patch test 1, 2 weeks after DPC sensitization. Treatment specified: therapeutic diphenylcyclopropenone sensitization with weekly scalp DPC. The sequencing here drew on whole blood, taken in connection with sensitization to the hapten diphenylcyclopropenone (DPC). These receptors all come from a woman aged 45 to 65 with alopecia areata. Some clones in this sample may be carry-over from other donors' samples.

CDR3: CASSPTPSSYEQYF. CDR3 nucleotide sequence: TGCGCCAGCAGCCCAACACCGAGCTCCTACGAGCAGTACTTC. The chain combines TRBV5-1 with TRBJ2-7; D unclear. The CDR3 totals 14 residues. Germline assignment: CDR1 SGHRS and CDR2 YFSETQ. V shed 4 bases and J shed 0 bases, with 11 bases lying between them.

The chain carries TRBV6-5 and TRBJ1-1; 7 nucleotides agree with TRBD1. Germline CDR1 MNHEY, CDR2 SVGAGI. Trimming removed 3 bases from V and 5 bases from J; junction bases left unmatched: 6. The CDR3 has 14 amino acids. Here the CDR3 DNA reads TGTGCCAGCAGTTATGGAGGGGGCGGAACTGAAGCTTTCTTT. Protein product: CASSYGGGGTEAFF.

A few counts support this clonotype. V and J are TRBV28 and TRBJ2-6; tentatively, D is TRBD1 or TRBD2 (5 bases each). The CDR3 loop spans 18 amino acids. CDR1 is MDHEN, CDR2 SYDVKM, per germline. Between the trimmed V and J ends, which lost 2 bases and 1 base, there was a span of 15 bases. CDR3 DNA sequence: TGTGCCAGCAGTTTAAATCTGGGACGTTCATCTGGGGCCAACGTCCTGACTTTC. Translating gives CASSLNLGRSSGANVLTF. The full variable domain, rest sourced from reference TRBV28 and TRBJ2-6, is DVKVTQSSRYLVKRTGEKVFLECVQDMDHENMFWYRQDPGLGLRLIYFSYDVKMKEKGDIPEGYSVSREKKERFSLILESASTNQTSMYLCASSLNLGRSSGANVLTFGAGSRLTVL.

Concerning this clonotype: This clone may be a read error of a much larger clone one base away. The missing conserved phenylalanine or tryptophan at the end of this CDR3 makes a read error likely. The chain joins TRBV5-1 to TRBJ1-1; no clear D gene. In germline, CDR1 is SGHRS, CDR2 YFSETQ. This CDR3 region has 13 residues. V lost 0 bases to trimming and J lost 0 bases, with 3 bases between them. CDR3 coding DNA: TGCGCCAGCAGCTTGGAAGTGAACACTGAAGCTTTCTAT. Protein: CASSLEVNTEAFY.

This clonotype has only a few counts. The CDR3 bases are TGTGCCAGCAGTACAGACTCCGGGGGAGAGACCCAGTACTTC. Its translation: CASSTDSGGETQYF. J is TRBJ2-5 and V is TRBV28; tentative D call: TRBD2 (6 bases). The germline CDR1 and CDR2 sequences are MDHEN and SYDVKM. This CDR3 has 14 amino acids. V gave up 5 bases and J gave up 4 bases, with 14 bases separating them.

This clonotype appeared many times. This rearrangement joins TRBV25-1 to TRBJ2-7; either TRBD1 or TRBD2 may fit D (5 bases each). The CDR3 consists of 14 residues. From germline, CDR1 is MGHDK and CDR2 SYGVNS. Between the trimmed V and J ends, which lost 6 bases and 2 bases, there was a span of 14 bases. The CDR3 here is CASSPPGRTYEQYF. The CDR3 nucleotides are TGTGCCAGCAGCCCCCCAGGGAGAACCTACGAGCAGTACTTC.

The V call is TRBV27, the J call TRBJ2-1; TRBD2 matches at 9 bases. This CDR3 is built from 13 residues. Germline assignment: CDR1 MNHEY and CDR2 SMNVEV (reference sequence). The J segment lost 8 bases and the V segment lost 2 bases, leaving 1 base of the junction unmatched. The CDR3: CASSLAGGDEQFF. The CDR3 DNA reads as TGTGCCAGCAGTTTAGCGGGAGGGGATGAGCAGTTCTTC.

Only one count was recorded for this clonotype. V and J are TRBV5-1 and TRBJ2-1, with no clear D. Looked up from germline, CDR1 is SGHRS and CDR2 is YFSETQ. The CDR3 totals 14 residues. The germline V and J ends were trimmed by 3 bases and 1 base, with 8 bases remaining between them. The CDR3 DNA reads TGCGCCAGCAGCTCACACGTTTCCTACAATGAGCAGTTCTTC. Its translation: CASSSHVSYNEQFF.

This chain uses TRBV29-1 with TRBJ1-6; D might be TRBD1 (5 bases). CDR3 length equals 13 residues. The ends were cut back, 7 bases at V and 6 bases at J, with 13 bases in the middle. Germline CDR1 reads SQVTM; CDR2 reads ANQGSEA. CDR3 amino acids: CSAQLGGNSPLHF. Here the CDR3 DNA reads TGCAGCGCTCAGTTGGGGGGTAATTCACCCCTCCACTTT.

In this sample, this clonotype turned up many times. J is TRBJ1-4 and V is TRBV6-5; D may be TRBD1 (6 bases). The CDR3 is 14 amino acids. Germline V gene sequence: CDR1 MNHEY, CDR2 SVGAGI. The V end lost 2 bases, the J end lost 5 bases, and 9 bases lay between the germline ends. The CDR3 loop reads CASSYNGGNEKLFF. Written as DNA, the CDR3 is TGTGCCAGCAGTTACAACGGGGGCAATGAAAAACTGTTTTTT.

This clonotype was seen at least ten times. The J gene is TRBJ2-3, the V gene TRBV20-1; 14 bases align to TRBD2. The junction had 6 bases not matched to a gene; V was cut back by 6 bases and J by 1 base. Germline V gene data show CDR1 as DFQATT and CDR2 as SNEGSKA (reference sequence). This CDR3 is 16 amino acids long. The CDR3 region has the DNA TGCAGTGCCCCTGGACTAGCGGGAGGCGGCACAGATACGCAGTATTTT. Its protein is CSAPGLAGGGTDTQYF.

V is TRBV11-2 and J is TRBJ1-6, with D unresolved. Germline V lookup: CDR1 SGHAT, CDR2 FQNNGV. The V and J ends lost 2 bases and 9 bases respectively, with 11 bases between them. The CDR3 has 14 residues. The CDR3 loop reads CASSLNSGSSPLHF. CDR3 DNA sequence: TGTGCCAGCAGCTTAAACAGTGGGTCTTCACCCCTCCACTTT. Full variable domain (rest looked up from reference TRBV11-2 and TRBJ1-6): EAGVAQSPRYKIIEKRQSVAFWCNPISGHATLYWYQQILGQGPKLLIQFQNNGVVDDSQLPKDRFSAERLKGVDSTLKIQPAKLEDSAVYLCASSLNSGSSPLHFGNGTRLTVT.

This chain connects TRBV20-1 to TRBJ1-1; the match to TRBD1 covers 7 bases. With 0 bases clipped from V and 3 bases from J, the junction kept 4 bases outside the gene matches. Germline V lookup: CDR1 DFQATT, CDR2 SNEGSKA (reference sequence). The CDR3 extends over 14 amino acids. This CDR3 reads CSARDRGWDTEAFF. The CDR3 DNA sequence: TGCAGTGCTAGAGACAGGGGGTGGGACACTGAAGCTTTCTTT.

There are many counts of this clonotype. The gene calls are TRBV7-2 and TRBJ2-3, with D tentatively TRBD2 (7 bases). The germline V gene encodes CDR1 SGHTA and CDR2 FQGNSA. Trimming cost V 6 bases and J 1 base, with 17 bases left between them. The CDR3 contains 16 residues. The CDR3 loop is CASSFFGGRRTDTQYF. The CDR3 nucleotides are TGTGCCAGCAGTTTCTTCGGGGGGCGGCGCACAGATACGCAGTATTTT. Using reference TRBV7-2 and TRBJ2-3 for the parts outside the CDR3, the full variable domain is GAGVSQSPSNKVTEKGKDVELRCDPISGHTALYWYRQSLGQGLEFLIYFQGNSAPDKSGLPSDRFSAERTGGSVSTLTIQRTQQEDSAVYLCASSFFGGRRTDTQYFGPGTRLTVL.

V usage is TRBV7-6 and J usage is TRBJ2-2; no clear D. Germline lookup yields CDR1 SGHVS and CDR2 FNYEAQ. Trimming shortened V by 5 bases and J by 4 bases, and 14 bases separated the two germline ends. The CDR3 extends over 15 amino acids. CDR3 sequence: CASSPMQLGTGELFF. The CDR3 region has the DNA TGTGCCAGCAGCCCCATGCAGTTGGGCACCGGGGAGCTGTTTTTT. Combining the CDR3 with reference TRBV7-6 and TRBJ2-2 gives the whole variable domain GAGVSQSPRYKVTKRGQDVALRCDPISGHVSLYWYRQALGQGPEFLTYFNYEAQQDKSGLPNDRFSAERPEGSISTLTIQRTEQRDSAMYRCASSPMQLGTGELFFGEGSRLTVL.

The chain joins TRBV9 to TRBJ2-1; a weak D match, TRBD1 (6 bases). CDR3 size: 14 residues. V dropped 5 bases and J dropped 11 bases, with 20 bases sitting between them. Germline V gives CDR1 SGDLS, CDR2 YYNGEE. The CDR3 nucleotides are TGTGCCAGCAGTAGCACTCGGACAGCTAATCAGCAGTTCTTC. Amino acid sequence: CASSSTRTANQQFF. The entire variable domain, with the rest obtained from reference TRBV9 and TRBJ2-1, is as follows: DSGVTQTPKHLITATGQRVTLRCSPRSGDLSVYWYQQSLDQGLQFLIQYYNGEERAKGNILERFSAQQFPDLHSELNLSSLELGDSALYFCASSSTRTANQQFFGPGTRLTVL.

This clonotype occurred many times. Here the CDR3 DNA reads TGTGCCAGCCTCTCCCCCACAGGGGCGAGTGATGGCTACACCTTC. As protein: CASLSPTGASDGYTF. The chain uses TRBV21-1 and TRBJ1-2; the tabulated D call, TRBD1, remains unverified against the DNA. TRBV21-1 is described as a pseudogene. The CDR3 runs 15 residues.

The chain recombines TRBV20-1 with TRBJ2-1; no clear D. The CDR3 contains 15 residues. Germline values: CDR1 DFQATT, CDR2 SNEGSKA (reference sequence). V lost 0 bases, J lost 3 bases, and 12 bases lay in between. CDR3 in amino acids: CSARDLLGYYNEQFF. The CDR3 nucleotides are TGCAGTGCTAGAGATCTACTGGGTTACTACAATGAGCAGTTCTTC.

At least ten counts were recorded for this clonotype. The rearrangement joins TRBV18 to TRBJ1-5; D gene unclear. CDR3 length: 15 residues. Germline-derived CDR1 and CDR2 are KGHSH and LQKENI. V was shortened by 2 bases and J by 0 bases, with 8 bases between the two germline ends. Here the CDR3 DNA reads TGTGCCAGCTCACCAACCAGTAATAGCAATCAGCCCCAGCATTTT. Translating gives CASSPTSNSNQPQHF.

V usage is TRBV12-3 or TRBV12-4 and J usage is TRBJ1-5, with D tentatively TRBD1 (6 bases). The CDR3 covers 13 residues. Trimming took off 5 bases at V and 6 bases at J, with 11 bases between the two ends. CDR3 nucleotides: TGTGCCAGCAGTGGGGGGCAGTTTCAGCCCCAGCATTTT. This codes for CASSGGQFQPQHF.

This clonotype was found many times. The chain combines TRBV6-2 or TRBV6-3 with TRBJ1-1; no firm D call. The ends were cut back, 4 bases at V and 7 bases at J, with 13 bases in the middle. The CDR3 is 13 amino acids. Germline CDR1 reads MNHEY; CDR2 reads SVGEGT. The CDR3 bases are TGTGCCAGCAGTTCGGCGGTGGCAGGTGAAGCTTTCTTT. This translates into CASSSAVAGEAFF.

The rearrangement joins TRBV6-1 to TRBJ2-1; 8 bases map to TRBD1. This CDR3 is 15 amino acids long. Germline CDR1 reads MNHNS; CDR2 reads SASEGT. With V trimmed by 5 bases and J by 4 bases, 7 bases remained unmatched. CDR3 loop: CASSPGTGSYNEQFF. In DNA, the CDR3 is TGTGCCAGCAGTCCCGGGACAGGTTCGTACAATGAGCAGTTCTTC.

This clonotype has only a few counts. V and J are TRBV28 and TRBJ1-6; D possibly corresponds to TRBD1 (5 bases). The germline gives CDR1 MDHEN, CDR2 SYDVKM. This CDR3 is 16 amino acids long. V lost 4 bases, J lost 6 bases, and 16 bases lay in between. The CDR3 DNA reads as TGTGCCAGCAGTTCCCTTCCGGGGGGGTCTAATTCACCCCTCCACTTT. Its translation: CASSSLPGGSNSPLHF.

The CDR3 region has the DNA TGTGCCAGCAGCCTTCGGACCAATAATTCACCCCTCCACTTT. Translating it yields CASSLRTNNSPLHF. The chain combines TRBV7-6 with TRBJ1-6; no firm D call. The CDR3 covers 14 residues. V shed 5 bases and J shed 5 bases, with 10 bases lying between them. Germline V CDR1 and CDR2: SGHVS, FNYEAQ.

This clonotype was found a few times. The V gene is TRBV5-1, the J gene TRBJ1-6; D remains ambiguous. Germline CDR1 SGHRS, CDR2 YFSETQ. Trimming took 5 bases from V and 8 from J, leaving 8 bases between them. This CDR3 region has 12 residues. CDR3 DNA: TGCGCCAGCAGAAAGGGTGATTCACCCCTCCACTTT. As protein: CASRKGDSPLHF.

This clonotype came up a few times. The chain links TRBV27 to TRBJ1-2; D perhaps matches TRBD1 (6 bases). V dropped 6 bases and J dropped 5 bases, with 13 bases sitting between them. This CDR3 spans 13 amino acids. Per germline, CDR1 MNHEY and CDR2 SMNVEV (reference sequence). In DNA form, the CDR3 reads TGTGCCAGCAGGAGGACAGCTTCGTATGGCTACACCTTC. It yields the protein CASRRTASYGYTF.

DNA for the CDR3: TGTGCCAGCATATCTACAGGGGGCGCCGACACCGGGGAGCTGTTTTTT. Its translation: CASISTGGADTGELFF. The chain joins TRBV21-1 to TRBJ2-2; the table names TRBD1, a call not compared with the DNA. TRBV21-1 is recorded as a pseudogene. The CDR3 contains 16 residues.